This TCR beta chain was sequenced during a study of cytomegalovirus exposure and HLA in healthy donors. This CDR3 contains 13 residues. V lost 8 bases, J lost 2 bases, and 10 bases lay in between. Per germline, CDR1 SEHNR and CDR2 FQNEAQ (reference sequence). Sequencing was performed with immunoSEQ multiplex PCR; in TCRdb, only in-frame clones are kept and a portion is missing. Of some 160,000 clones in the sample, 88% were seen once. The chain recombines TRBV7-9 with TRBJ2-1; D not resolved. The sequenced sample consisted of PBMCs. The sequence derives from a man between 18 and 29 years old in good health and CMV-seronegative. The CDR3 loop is CASGPSTYNEQFF. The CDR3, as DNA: TGTGCCAGCGGGCCGAGCACCTACAATGAGCAGTTCTTC.